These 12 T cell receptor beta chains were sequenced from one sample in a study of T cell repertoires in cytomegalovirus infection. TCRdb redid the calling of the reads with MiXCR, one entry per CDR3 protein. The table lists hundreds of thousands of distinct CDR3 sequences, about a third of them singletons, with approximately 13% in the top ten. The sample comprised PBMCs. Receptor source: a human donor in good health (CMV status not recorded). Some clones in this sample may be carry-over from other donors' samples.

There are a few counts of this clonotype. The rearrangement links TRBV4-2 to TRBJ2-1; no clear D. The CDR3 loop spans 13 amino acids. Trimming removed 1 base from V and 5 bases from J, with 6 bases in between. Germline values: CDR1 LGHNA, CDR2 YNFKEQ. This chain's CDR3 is CASSQAGDNEQFF. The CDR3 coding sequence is TGTGCCAGCAGCCAAGCGGGCGACAATGAGCAGTTCTTC.

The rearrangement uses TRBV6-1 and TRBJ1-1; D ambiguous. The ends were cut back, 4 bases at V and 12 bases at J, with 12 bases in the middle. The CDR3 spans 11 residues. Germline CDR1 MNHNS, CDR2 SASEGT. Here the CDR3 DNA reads TGTGCCAGCAGTGTAGCGGGCAGTACTTTCTTT. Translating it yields CASSVAGSTFF.

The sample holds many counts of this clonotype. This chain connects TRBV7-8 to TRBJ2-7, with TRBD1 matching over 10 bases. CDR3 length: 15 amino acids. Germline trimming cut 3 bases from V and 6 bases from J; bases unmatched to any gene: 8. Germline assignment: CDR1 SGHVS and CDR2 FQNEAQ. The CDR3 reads CASSFRTGGDFEQYF. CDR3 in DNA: TGTGCCAGCAGCTTCCGGACAGGGGGAGATTTCGAGCAGTACTTC.

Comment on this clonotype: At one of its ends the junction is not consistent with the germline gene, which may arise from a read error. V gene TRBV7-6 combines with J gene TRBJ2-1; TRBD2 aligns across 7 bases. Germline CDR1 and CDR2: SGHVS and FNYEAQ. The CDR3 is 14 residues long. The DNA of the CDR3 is TGTGCCAACAGCAATGAGCCCAGCGGGGCCGAGCAGTTCTTC. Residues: CANSNEPSGAEQFF.

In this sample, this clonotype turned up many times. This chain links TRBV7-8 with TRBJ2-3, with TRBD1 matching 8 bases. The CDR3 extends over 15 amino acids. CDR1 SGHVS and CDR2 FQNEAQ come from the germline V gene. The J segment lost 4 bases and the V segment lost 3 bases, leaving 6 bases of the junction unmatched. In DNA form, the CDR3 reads TGTGCCAGCAGCTTTTGGACAGGGAAAGCAGATACGCAGTATTTT. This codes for CASSFWTGKADTQYF.

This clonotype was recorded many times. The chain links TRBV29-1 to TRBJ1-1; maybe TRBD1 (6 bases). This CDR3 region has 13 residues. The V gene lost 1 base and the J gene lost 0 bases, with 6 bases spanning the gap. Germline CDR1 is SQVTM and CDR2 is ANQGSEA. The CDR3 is CSVEGTVNTEAFF. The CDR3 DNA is TGCAGCGTTGAAGGGACAGTGAACACTGAAGCTTTCTTT. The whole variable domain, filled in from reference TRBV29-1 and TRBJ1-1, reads SAVISQKPSRDICQRGTSLTIQCQVDSQVTMMFWYRQQPGQSLTLIATANQGSEATYESGFVIDKFPISRPNLTFSTLTVSNMSPEDSSIYLCSVEGTVNTEAFFGQGTRLTVV.

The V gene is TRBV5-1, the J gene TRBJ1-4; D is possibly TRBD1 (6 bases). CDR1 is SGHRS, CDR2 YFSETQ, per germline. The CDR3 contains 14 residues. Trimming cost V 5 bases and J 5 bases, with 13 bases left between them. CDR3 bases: TGCGCCAGCAGAATTAGGGGGGAAAATGAAAAACTGTTTTTT. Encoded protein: CASRIRGENEKLFF.

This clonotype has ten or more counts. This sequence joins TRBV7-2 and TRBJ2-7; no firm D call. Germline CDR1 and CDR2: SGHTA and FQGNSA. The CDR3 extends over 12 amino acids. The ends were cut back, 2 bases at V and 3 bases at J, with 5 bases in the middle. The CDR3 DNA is TGTGCCAGCAGCTTAAATGGCTACGAGCAGTACTTC. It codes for CASSLNGYEQYF.

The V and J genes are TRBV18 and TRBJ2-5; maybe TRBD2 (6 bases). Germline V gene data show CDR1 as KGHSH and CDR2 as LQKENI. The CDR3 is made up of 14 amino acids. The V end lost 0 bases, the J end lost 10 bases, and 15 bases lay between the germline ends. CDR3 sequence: CASSPPAQREVQYF. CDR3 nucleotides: TGTGCCAGCTCACCACCGGCCCAGAGGGAGGTCCAGTACTTC.

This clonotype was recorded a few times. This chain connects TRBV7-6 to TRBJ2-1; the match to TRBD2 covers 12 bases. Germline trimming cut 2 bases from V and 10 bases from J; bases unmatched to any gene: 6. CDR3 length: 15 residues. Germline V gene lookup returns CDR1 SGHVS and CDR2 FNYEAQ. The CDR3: CASSLPLAGGREQFF. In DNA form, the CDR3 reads TGTGCCAGCAGCTTACCCCTAGCGGGGGGGCGAGAGCAGTTCTTC.

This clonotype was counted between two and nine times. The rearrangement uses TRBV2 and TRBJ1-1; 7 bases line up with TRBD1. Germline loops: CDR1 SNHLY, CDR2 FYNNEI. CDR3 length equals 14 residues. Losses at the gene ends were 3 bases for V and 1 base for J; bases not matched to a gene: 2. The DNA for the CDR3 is TGTGCCAGCAGTGAGGACAGGAGGAACACTGAAGCTTTCTTT. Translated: CASSEDRRNTEAFF.

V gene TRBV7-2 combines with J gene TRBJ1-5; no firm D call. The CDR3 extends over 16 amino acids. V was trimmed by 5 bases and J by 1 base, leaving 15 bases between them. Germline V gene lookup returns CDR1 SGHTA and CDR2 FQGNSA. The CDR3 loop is CASSTNRGISNQPQHF. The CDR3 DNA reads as TGTGCCAGCAGCACTAACCGGGGAATAAGCAATCAGCCCCAGCATTTT.